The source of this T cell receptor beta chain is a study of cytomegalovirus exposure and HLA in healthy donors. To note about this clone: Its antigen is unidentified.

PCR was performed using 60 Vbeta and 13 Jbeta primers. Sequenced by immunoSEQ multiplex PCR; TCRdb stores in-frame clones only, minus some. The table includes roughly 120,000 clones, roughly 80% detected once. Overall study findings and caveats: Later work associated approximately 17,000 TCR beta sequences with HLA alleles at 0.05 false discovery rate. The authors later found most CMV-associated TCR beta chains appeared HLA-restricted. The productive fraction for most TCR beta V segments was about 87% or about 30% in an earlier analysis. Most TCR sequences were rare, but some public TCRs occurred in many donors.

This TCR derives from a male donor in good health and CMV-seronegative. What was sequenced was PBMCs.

CDR3 sequence (DNA): TGTGCCAGCAGCGCAGCCGGACAGGGGGTCGACGAGCAGTACTTC. Encoded protein: CASSAAGQGVDEQYF. The chain recombines TRBV9 with TRBJ2-7; 10 nucleotides line up with TRBD1. The CDR3 sequence is 15 residues long. Trimming removed 3 bases from V and 5 bases from J; junction bases left unmatched: 8. Germline V lookup: CDR1 SGDLS, CDR2 YYNGEE.